The T cell receptor beta chain under discussion was sequenced for a study of T-cell reconstitution after alpha-beta-depleted transplantation in children (dated by TCRdb to about 2016). Describing the broader study: The study quantitatively tracked T-cell immune reconstitution after TCRalphabeta/CD19-depleted allogeneic hematopoietic cell transplantation in children using TCR repertoire profiling.

Overall study outcomes, separate from this receptor: Hyperexpanded clone frequencies declined over subsequent months; after one year, T-cell counts and TCRbeta diversity were mostly attributed to newly produced T cells. In some patients, the high TCRbeta diversity seen at day 60 was put down to recipient T cells and intrathymic progenitors that had survived conditioning. The apparently early alphabetaT-cell count recovery about two months after transplant was reportedly dependent on only several hundred rapidly expanded clones derived from non-depleted graft cells.

The treatment or condition label of this sample denotes: allogeneic hematopoietic cell transplantation with graft depleted of TCRalphabeta T cells and CD19 B cells. Transplant recipients were children who received TCRalphabeta/CD19-depleted allogeneic hematopoietic cell grafts. For CDR1 and CDR2, the germline V gene lists ENHRY and SYGVKD. Trimming takes 3 bases off V and 2 bases off J; junction bases not matched to a gene: 7. The CDR3 covers 16 residues, taking in both the cysteine and the phenylalanine. Only the CDR3 portion is preserved as DNA: 48 bases, with reading frame beginning at the first base. Note on this clonotype: Its antigen is still unknown. The sample holds no much larger clone one base away, and base qualities are not on file.

Libraries came from PCR. The reads were generated on an Illumina HiSeq 2500. Molecular barcoding was employed in the preparation of TCR libraries, with unique molecular identifiers being used to normalize TCRbeta repertoire quantification. The raw public reads went through TCRdb reprocessing: fastp at Q25, MiXCR clone calling, in-frame beta chains kept. All rows with the same CDR3 protein become a single entry with the most common DNA and genes. Recorded for this sample are a few hundred thousand distinct CDR3 sequences; 25% to 30% of them occurred a single time. Clones ranked in the top ten supply under 45% of the sample.

This clonotype originated in a boy younger than two with Wiskott-Aldrich syndrome, due to receive a stem cell transplant. This sample comprised PBMCs, obtained before TCRalphabeta/CD19-depleted stem cell transplant. The chain links TRBV10-3 with TRBJ2-3, with 8 central nucleotides matching TRBD2. The CDR3 loop reads CAISDGKRGYTDTQYF. The DNA sequence reads TGTGCCATCAGTGATGGAAAGCGGGGGTACACAGATACGCAGTATTTT.